This T cell receptor beta chain was sequenced in a study of tumor-infiltrating lymphocytes in primary liver carcinoma. The investigators made TCR beta cDNA from approximately 510 ng total RNA, using a constant-region primer. TCR beta libraries came from three nested multiplex PCR rounds using slightly modified ARM-PCR. Investigators reported that the first two PCR rounds, at 10 cycles each, used TRBV1-TRBV30 forward primers with a C-beta reverse primer. Using its own MiXCR run on the multiplex PCR reads, TCRdb lists one record per CDR3 protein. The sample carries about 99,000 distinct CDR3 sequences, more than 65% recorded once. In germline, CDR1 is MNHNY, CDR2 SVGAGI (reference sequence). V was cut by 0 bases and J by 6 bases, with 8 bases left in between. The CDR3 has 14 amino acids. This clonotype occurred many times. The antigen remains unidentified. Findings and limits, study-wide: Reduced overlap was seen in tumor-adjacent and tumor-blood pairs versus tumor region pairs. Only about 7.5-25% of top clones spanned all five tumor regions.

The tissue used was unsorted bulk material of roughly 17-33 mg. RNA and DNA were co-extracted from it with the AllPrep DNA/RNA mini kit. The chain joins TRBV6-6 to TRBJ2-2; the D gene is possibly TRBD1 (6 bases). This TCR derives from a woman aged 55-70 years with primary liver carcinoma and hepatitis B virus infection. The material sequenced was liver tumor tissue from sampling region 5. Subset here: tumor region T5, tumor centre. The DNA for the CDR3 is TGTGCCAGCAGTTACTCAGGGGGTTCCGGGGAGCTGTTTTTT. It yields the protein CASSYSGGSGELFF.